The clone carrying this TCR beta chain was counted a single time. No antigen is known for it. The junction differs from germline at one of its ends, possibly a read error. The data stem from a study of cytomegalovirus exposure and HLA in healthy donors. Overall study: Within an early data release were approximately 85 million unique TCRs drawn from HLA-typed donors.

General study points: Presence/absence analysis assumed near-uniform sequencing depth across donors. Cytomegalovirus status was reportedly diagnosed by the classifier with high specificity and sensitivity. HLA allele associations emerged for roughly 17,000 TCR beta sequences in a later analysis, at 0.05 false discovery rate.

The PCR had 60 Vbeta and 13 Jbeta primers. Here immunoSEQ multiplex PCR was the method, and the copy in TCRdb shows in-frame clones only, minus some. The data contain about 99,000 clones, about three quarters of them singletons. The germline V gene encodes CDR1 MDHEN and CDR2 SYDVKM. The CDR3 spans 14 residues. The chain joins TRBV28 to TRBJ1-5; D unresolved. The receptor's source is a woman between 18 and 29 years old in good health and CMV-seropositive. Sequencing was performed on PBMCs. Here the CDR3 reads CAGSPGLDNQPQHF. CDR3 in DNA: TGTGCCGGCAGCCCCGGTCTTGACAATCAGCCCCAGCATTTT. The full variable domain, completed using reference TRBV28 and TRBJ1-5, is DVKVTQSSRYLVKRTGEKVFLECVQDMDHENMFWYRQDPGLGLRLIYFSYDVKMKEKGDIPEGYSVSREKKERFSLILESASTNQTSMYLCAGSPGLDNQPQHFGDGTRLSIL.